Listed here are 11 T cell receptor beta chains from one sample, sequenced in a study of regulatory T cells in long-lasting Graves disease. Arm-PCR of CDR3 regions and iRepertoire HTBI primers were used to build TCR beta libraries. Each CDR3 protein gets one entry after TCRdb re-called the multiplex PCR reads with MiXCR. The sample consists of fewer than 500,000 distinct CDR3 sequences, roughly 17% of them appearing once. Described time point: newly diagnosed GD, antithyroid drugs for less than 3 months. PBMC-derived RNA was used for the TCR library. The same sample was also used in a study of T cells in Graves' hyperthyroidism and ophthalmopathy.

The material was peripheral blood mononuclear cells (PBMCs), obtained at new diagnosis, from a patient treated with antithyroid drugs. The receptors stem from a man aged 35-49 years with Graves disease.

The V call is TRBV12-3 or TRBV12-4, the J call TRBJ1-1; D gene unclear. Trimming took 1 base from V and 2 from J, leaving 8 bases between them. The CDR3 is 14 residues long. The CDR3 is CASSLVPPNTEAFF. In DNA, the CDR3 is TGTGCCAGCAGTTTAGTTCCTCCTAACACTGAAGCTTTCTTT.

This clonotype was counted at least ten times. One end of the junction fails to match germline, which may point to a read error. The CDR3 nucleotides read TGTGCCAGCAGCTTGGTTGCGGGAGTGTCCTACAATGAGCAGTTCTTC. This codes for CASSLVAGVSYNEQFF. This chain uses TRBV5-1 with TRBJ2-1; the match to TRBD2 covers 7 bases. The CDR3 runs to 16 residues. Germline CDR1 reads SGHRS; CDR2 reads YFSETQ.

The J gene is TRBJ2-2, the V gene TRBV2; perhaps TRBD2 as D (7 bases). This CDR3 has 15 amino acids. The V end lost 7 bases, the J end lost 6 bases, and 18 bases lay between the germline ends. The germline CDR1 and CDR2 sequences are SNHLY and FYNNEI. The CDR3 loop is CASNPSGGAPGELFF. Written as DNA, the CDR3 is TGTGCCAGCAACCCGTCGGGGGGCGCGCCCGGGGAGCTGTTTTTT.

The chain links TRBV11-2 to TRBJ1-5; D not resolved. V lost 5 bases, J lost 5 bases, and 10 bases lay in between. Germline-derived CDR1 and CDR2 are SGHAT and FQNNGV. The CDR3 is made up of 13 amino acids. CDR3 loop: CASSVGRDQPQHF. In nucleotides, the CDR3 is TGTGCCAGCAGCGTCGGTCGCGATCAGCCCCAGCATTTT.

This clonotype was observed at least ten times. The rearrangement uses TRBV5-1 and TRBJ1-1, with TRBD1 matching over 9 bases. The ends lost 2 bases at V and 7 bases at J; junction bases unmatched: 3. The CDR3 consists of 13 residues. Germline CDR1 and CDR2: SGHRS and YFSETQ. CDR3 region: CASSFGTGLEAFF. In nucleotides, the CDR3 is TGCGCCAGCAGCTTTGGGACAGGGCTTGAAGCTTTCTTT.

This clonotype was detected ten times or more. J is TRBJ2-4 and V is TRBV6-1; weak D call: TRBD2 (6 bases). Germline CDR1 and CDR2: MNHNS and SASEGT. Trimming removed 7 bases from V and 7 bases from J, with 14 bases in between. The length of the CDR3 is 13 residues. DNA of the CDR3: TGTGCCAGCATAGCGGTCCCGGGGAACATTCAGTACTTC. Its protein product is CASIAVPGNIQYF.

This clonotype was seen many times. The chain has TRBV2 and TRBJ1-2; the D gene is possibly TRBD1 (6 bases). The V end was cut by 4 bases, the J end by 0 bases, with 18 bases between. Germline V lookup: CDR1 SNHLY, CDR2 FYNNEI. The CDR3 extends over 17 amino acids. The CDR3 DNA reads as TGTGCCAGCAGTGGATGGGGGGGCAGTCCTCCTAACTATGGCTACACCTTC. This codes for CASSGWGGSPPNYGYTF.

This clonotype was seen ten or more times. This chain connects TRBV28 to TRBJ2-7, with 7 bases that match TRBD1. CDR3 length: 14 amino acids. Germline-derived CDR1 and CDR2 are MDHEN and SYDVKM. J gave up 5 bases and V 7 bases, and 11 bases lay outside the gene matches. The CDR3 loop reads CASTPQGVRHEQYF. The CDR3 bases are TGTGCCAGCACCCCCCAGGGGGTTCGACACGAGCAGTACTTC.

The chain carries TRBV18 and TRBJ2-7, with unresolved D. The CDR3 runs 14 residues. V was clipped by 0 bases and J by 2 bases, with 8 bases between them. Germline-derived CDR1 and CDR2 are KGHSH and LQKENI. The CDR3, as DNA: TGTGCCAGCTCACCACCGAGAATCCCCTACGAGCAGTACTTC. Its protein is CASSPPRIPYEQYF. The full variable domain, its missing parts supplied by reference TRBV18 and TRBJ2-7, is NAGVMQNPRHLVRRRGQEARLRCSPMKGHSHVYWYRQLPEEGLKFMVYLQKENIIDESGMPKERFSAEFPKEGPSILRIQQVVRGDSAAYFCASSPPRIPYEQYFGPGTRLTVT.

V gene TRBV12-3 or TRBV12-4 combines with J gene TRBJ1-2; D not certain. V was cut by 5 bases and J by 2 bases, with 15 bases left in between. This CDR3 region has 15 residues. CDR3 coding DNA: TGTGCCAGCAGTCCCCACCGGCCGGGAAACTATGGCTACACCTTC. Translation: CASSPHRPGNYGYTF.

This clonotype was detected only a few times. The rearrangement uses TRBV20-1 and TRBJ2-7; 7 bases are a match to TRBD1. CDR1 and CDR2 (germline): DFQATT, SNEGSKA (reference sequence). After removal of 6 bases from V and 3 bases from J, the junction contained 11 bases not matched to a gene. The CDR3 length is 14 residues. CDR3: CSARQGASYYEQYF. DNA of the CDR3: TGCAGTGCCCGACAGGGAGCCTCCTACTACGAGCAGTACTTC.